This T cell receptor beta chain was retrieved from a study of T cell changes during pregnancy in multiple sclerosis. The protocol was immunoSEQ multiplex PCR, while the TCRdb copy is restricted to in-frame clones and leaves out a portion. The sample lists 100,000 or so clones; approximately 90% were seen once. In this sample, this clone turned up once. This CDR3 is 14 amino acids long. The V gene lost 0 bases and the J gene lost 5 bases, with 12 bases spanning the gap. CDR1 is SGHTS, CDR2 YDEGEE, per germline. Sequences were derived from peripheral blood, sampled after pregnancy. This sequence joins TRBV5-8 and TRBJ2-7, with D maybe TRBD2 (6 bases). The sequence came from a female donor with multiple sclerosis, enrolled in a pregnancy study. CDR3 in amino acids: CASSLGGAFHEQYF. CDR3 nucleotides: TGTGCCAGCAGCTTGGGCGGGGCATTCCACGAGCAGTACTTC.